The 4 T cell receptor beta chains in this list originate from one sample, sequenced in a study of blood T cells in healthy people across ages. Through a sample-barcoded 5' primer and a J-beta primer mix, a second PCR was run for about 6 to 11 cycles. TCRdb analysed the 5' RACE reads with MiXCR anew, one entry per CDR3 protein. In the table there are 600,000 to 1,000,000 distinct CDR3 sequences, 20% to 30% of which are singletons. The sample was also linked to a second study, of T cells of mothers and their children.

The specimen was blood. These receptors were taken from a boy aged 5 to 17 in good health.

The chain couples TRBV5-1 to TRBJ2-5; the D gene could be TRBD1 or TRBD2 (5 bases each). The CDR3 extends over 14 amino acids. Trimming removed 5 bases from V and 3 bases from J, with 14 bases in between. Germline V gene lookup returns CDR1 SGHRS and CDR2 YFSETQ. CDR3 sequence reads: CASSSWDEKETQYF. The CDR3 region has the DNA TGCGCCAGCAGTTCCTGGGACGAGAAAGAGACCCAGTACTTC.

The CDR3 coding sequence is TGTGCCAGCAGCTTGTCGGAGTTGATCTACAATGAGCAGTTCTTC. Amino acid sequence: CASSLSELIYNEQFF. V and J are TRBV5-6 and TRBJ2-1; no definite D call. Germline values: CDR1 SGHDT, CDR2 YYEEEE. The CDR3 is made up of 15 amino acids. V was clipped by 1 base and J by 3 bases, with 11 bases between them.

The rearrangement links TRBV24-1 to TRBJ2-2; D not resolved. The germline V gene has CDR1 KGHDR and CDR2 SFDVKD. Between the trimmed V and J ends, which lost 5 bases and 2 bases, there was a span of 8 bases. The CDR3 totals 14 residues. As DNA, the CDR3 is TGTGCCACCAGTGGCAGCCCTAACACCGGGGAGCTGTTTTTT. This encodes CATSGSPNTGELFF.

The V and J genes are TRBV15 and TRBJ2-7; TRBD1 agrees at 8 bases. CDR3 length equals 14 residues. From germline, CDR1 is LNHNV and CDR2 YYDKDF (reference sequence). J lost 3 bases, V lost 5 bases, and 6 bases had no gene match. The CDR3 nucleotides read TGTGCCACCAGCCCGGACAGGGCTGACTACGAGCAGTACTTC. It is translated as CATSPDRADYEQYF.